This T cell receptor beta chain was recovered during a study of vaccination and CD4 T cells after COVID-19. About the study: Convalescent individuals numbered four females and six males, two being Hispanic. Cultures acting as controls obtained a CEFX pool, an HIV-1 Nef pool, or no peptide.

The treatment is: approximately 9-day PBMC culture with coronavirus spike peptide pools or control peptides (ViraFEST assay). ViraFEST expanded antigen-specific T cells with peptide pools, then sequenced TCRs. Roughly 2 million PBMCs per well were cultured with approximately 9.8 IU/ml IL-2 and about 10 ug/ml peptide pools. Worth noting for this clonotype: Its antigen is not identified.

Germline V gene data show CDR1 as LNHNV and CDR2 as YYDKDF (reference sequence). The CDR3 loop spans 14 amino acids. V dropped 3 bases and J dropped 2 bases, with 10 bases sitting between them. Sequencing of cultured CD4+ T cell DNA used the Oncomine TCR Beta short-read assay. TCRdb used MiXCR to reprocess the PCR reads, holding one entry per CDR3 protein. Counted here are fewer than 20,000 distinct CDR3 sequences, about three quarters occurring once; the ten biggest clones make up approximately 4.2%. The chain couples TRBV15 to TRBJ1-1; weak D call: TRBD1 (5 bases). Sample: CD4+ T cells from blood, cultured in vitro. The TCR comes from a human donor who had recovered from COVID-19. CDR3 DNA sequence: TGTGCCACCAGCAGGGCGGGGGGTAACACTGAAGCTTTCTTT. Protein product: CATSRAGGNTEAFF.